The clone carrying this T cell receptor beta chain came up many times. Its antigen is not known. The size of this beta chain means little, since it is a stray read in a library made for alpha chains. CDR1 MNHNS and CDR2 SASEGT come from the germline V gene. The CDR3 length is 15 residues. V lost 1 base and J 3 bases, leaving 13 bases between the germline ends. TCR cDNA molecules each carried a unique molecular identifier. MiXCR was run by TCRdb on the 5' RACE reads, yielding one entry per CDR3 protein. The table records approximately 7,800 distinct CDR3 sequences, around 8.6% of them present only once. As to time point: sample taken at primary tumor resection. Whole RNA, which was extracted from tumor, nontumor lung tissue or frozen PBMC, was sequenced without any cell sorting. The roughly 79 donors had untreated early-stage non-small cell lung cancer. This specimen comes from a study of spatial heterogeneity in lung cancer. Looking at the study overall: TCR and UMI combinations that were unique each appeared, on average, more than ten times in raw reads. Study findings and constraints: TCRs found ubiquitously expanded in tumor appeared in blood more at resection than at follow-up.

The chain uses TRBV6-1 and TRBJ2-7; D tentatively fits TRBD1 or TRBD2 (5 bases each). The sequence was obtained from a male donor with early-stage non-small cell lung cancer. Sequenced here: PBMCs, sampled at surgery. Written as DNA, the CDR3 is TGTGCCAGCAGTGAAGGGTGGGGGTTGAACTACGAGCAGTACTTC. Protein: CASSEGWGLNYEQYF.